This TCR beta chain emerged from a study of post-analysis software for immune sequencing data. Points from the study as a whole: Pronounced co-clustering by F measure was evident among identically batched samples. Roughly five TRBV segments appeared more often in patients than in controls, and TRBV5-6, TRBV5-1 and TRBV20-1 were among these. The study found significantly lower normalized Chao1 diversity in multiple sclerosis patients than in controls.

The authors incorporated unique molecular identifiers into the TCR beta cDNA libraries. About 500,000 cDNA molecules came from around 1 to 9.1 million T cells. Using its own MiXCR run on the PCR reads, TCRdb lists one record per CDR3 protein. The sample lists around 700,000 distinct CDR3 sequences; around 60% were seen once. Germline V CDR1 and CDR2: SGHTA, FQGNSA. The CDR3 sequence is 17 residues long. Trimming took off 4 bases at V and 1 base at J, with 19 bases between the two ends. This clonotype has more than one count but fewer than ten. The antigen remains unidentified. This chain connects TRBV7-2 to TRBJ1-2; D may be TRBD1 (5 bases). This TCR was recovered from a girl aged 2 to 10 with multiple sclerosis. Specimen: blood. CDR3 protein: CASSSPVVGTYNYGYTF. In nucleotides, the CDR3 is TGTGCCAGCAGCTCGCCGGTAGTGGGGACGTATAACTATGGCTACACCTTC. Filled out from reference TRBV7-2 and TRBJ1-2, the complete variable domain reads GAGVSQSPSNKVTEKGKDVELRCDPISGHTALYWYRQSLGQGLEFLIYFQGNSAPDKSGLPSDRFSAERTGGSVSTLTIQRTQQEDSAVYLCASSSPVVGTYNYGYTFGSGTRLTVV.